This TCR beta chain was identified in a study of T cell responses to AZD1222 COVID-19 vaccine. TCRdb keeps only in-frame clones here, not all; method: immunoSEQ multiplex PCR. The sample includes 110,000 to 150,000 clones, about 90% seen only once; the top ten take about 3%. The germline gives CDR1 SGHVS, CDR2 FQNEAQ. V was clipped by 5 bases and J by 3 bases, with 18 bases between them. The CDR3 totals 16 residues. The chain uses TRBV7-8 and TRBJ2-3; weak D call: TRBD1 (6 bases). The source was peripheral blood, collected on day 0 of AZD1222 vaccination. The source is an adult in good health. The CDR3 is CASSARDNAITDTQYF. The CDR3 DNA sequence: TGTGCCAGCAGCGCCCGGGACAACGCAATTACAGATACGCAGTATTTT.